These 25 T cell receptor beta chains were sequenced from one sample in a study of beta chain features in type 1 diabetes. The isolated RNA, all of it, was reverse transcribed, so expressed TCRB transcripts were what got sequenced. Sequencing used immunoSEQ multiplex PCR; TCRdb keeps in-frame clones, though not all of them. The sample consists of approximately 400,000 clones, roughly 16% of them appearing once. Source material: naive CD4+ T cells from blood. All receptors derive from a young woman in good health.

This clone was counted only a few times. CDR3 residues: CASSSGTQNTGELFF. The CDR3 region has the DNA TGCGCCAGCAGCTCTGGGACTCAGAACACCGGGGAGCTGTTTTTT. The chain employs TRBV5-1 and TRBJ2-2, with D tentatively TRBD2 (6 bases). The V gene lost 3 bases and the J gene lost 1 base, with 10 bases spanning the gap. The germline CDR1 and CDR2 sequences are SGHRS and YFSETQ. The CDR3 is made up of 15 amino acids. The variable domain in full, with the rest retrieved from reference TRBV5-1 and TRBJ2-2, is KAGVTQTPRYLIKTRGQQVTLSCSPISGHRSVSWYQQTPGQGLQFLFEYFSETQRNKGNFPGRFSGRQFSNSRSEMNVSTLELGDSALYLCASSSGTQNTGELFFGEGSRLTVL.

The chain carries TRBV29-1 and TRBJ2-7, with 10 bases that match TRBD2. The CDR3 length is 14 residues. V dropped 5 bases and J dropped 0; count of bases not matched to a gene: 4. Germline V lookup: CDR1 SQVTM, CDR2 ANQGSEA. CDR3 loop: CSVSSGRVSYEQYF. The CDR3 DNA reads TGCAGCGTTTCTAGCGGGAGAGTCTCCTACGAGCAGTACTTC.

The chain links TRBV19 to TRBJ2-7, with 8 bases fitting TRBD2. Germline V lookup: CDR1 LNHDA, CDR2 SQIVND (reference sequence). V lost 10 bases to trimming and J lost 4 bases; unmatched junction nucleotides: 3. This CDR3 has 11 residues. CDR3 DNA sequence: TGTGCCACCCGGGGGGGGTACGAGCAGTACTTC. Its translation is CATRGGYEQYF.

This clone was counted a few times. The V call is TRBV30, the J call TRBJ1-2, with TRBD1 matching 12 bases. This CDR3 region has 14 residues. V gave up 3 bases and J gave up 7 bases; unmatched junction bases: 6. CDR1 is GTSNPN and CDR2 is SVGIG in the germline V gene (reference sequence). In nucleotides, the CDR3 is TGTGCCTGGAGCGGGACAGGGGGCGCGGTTGGCTACACCTTC. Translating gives CAWSGTGGAVGYTF.

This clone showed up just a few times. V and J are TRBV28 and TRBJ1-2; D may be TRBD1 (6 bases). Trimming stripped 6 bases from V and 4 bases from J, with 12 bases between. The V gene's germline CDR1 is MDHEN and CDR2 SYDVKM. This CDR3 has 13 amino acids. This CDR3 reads CASRETGAYGYTF. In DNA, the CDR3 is TGTGCCAGCAGGGAGACAGGAGCCTATGGCTACACCTTC.

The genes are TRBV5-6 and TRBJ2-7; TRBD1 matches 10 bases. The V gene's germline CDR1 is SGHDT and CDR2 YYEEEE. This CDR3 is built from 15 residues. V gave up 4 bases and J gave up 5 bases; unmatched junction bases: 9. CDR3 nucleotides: TGTGCCAGCAGCAACCGGGACAGGGGTTCCCACGAGCAGTACTTC. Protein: CASSNRDRGSHEQYF.

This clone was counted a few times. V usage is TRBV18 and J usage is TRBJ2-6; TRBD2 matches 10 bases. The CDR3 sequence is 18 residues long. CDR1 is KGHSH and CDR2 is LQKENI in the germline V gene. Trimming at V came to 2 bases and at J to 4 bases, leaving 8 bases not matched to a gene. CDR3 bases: TGTGCCAGCTCACCAGGGCTAGCGGGAGCTCTCGGGGCCAACGTCCTGACTTTC. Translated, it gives CASSPGLAGALGANVLTF.

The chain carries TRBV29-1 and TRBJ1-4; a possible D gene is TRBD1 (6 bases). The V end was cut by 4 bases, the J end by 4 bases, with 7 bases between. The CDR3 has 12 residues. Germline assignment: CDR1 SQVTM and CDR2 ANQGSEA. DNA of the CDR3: TGCAGCGTTGCAGGGGTTAATGAAAAACTGTTTTTT. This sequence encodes CSVAGVNEKLFF.

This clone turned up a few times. The CDR3 nucleotides are TGTGCCAGCAGCTTAATCAGGGGGAACGGAGGCTACACCTTC. It translates to CASSLIRGNGGYTF. This rearrangement joins TRBV7-9 to TRBJ1-2; TRBD1 matches at 7 bases. CDR1 is SEHNR, CDR2 FQNEAQ, per germline (reference sequence). This CDR3 is 14 amino acids long. With V trimmed by 2 bases and J by 8 bases, 8 bases remained unmatched.

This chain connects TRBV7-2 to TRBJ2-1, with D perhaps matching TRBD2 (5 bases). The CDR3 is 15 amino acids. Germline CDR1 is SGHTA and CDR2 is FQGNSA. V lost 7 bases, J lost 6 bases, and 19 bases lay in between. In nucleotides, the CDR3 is TGTGCCAGCACCCATTTAGCGAGAGACGGCAATGAGCAGTTCTTC. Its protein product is CASTHLARDGNEQFF.

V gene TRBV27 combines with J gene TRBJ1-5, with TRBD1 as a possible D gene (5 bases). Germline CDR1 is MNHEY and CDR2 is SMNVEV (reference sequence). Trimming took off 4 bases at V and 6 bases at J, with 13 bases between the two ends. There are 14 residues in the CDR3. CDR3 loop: CASSSQGRGQPQHF. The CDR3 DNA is TGTGCCAGCAGTTCTCAGGGAAGGGGTCAGCCCCAGCATTTT.

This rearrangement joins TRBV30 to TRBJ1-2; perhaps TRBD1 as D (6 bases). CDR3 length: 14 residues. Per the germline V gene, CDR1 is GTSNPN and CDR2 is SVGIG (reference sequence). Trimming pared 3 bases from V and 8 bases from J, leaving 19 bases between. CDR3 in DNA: TGTGCCTGGAGAGTACTACAGGGATCGAGGGGCTACACCTTC. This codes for CAWRVLQGSRGYTF.

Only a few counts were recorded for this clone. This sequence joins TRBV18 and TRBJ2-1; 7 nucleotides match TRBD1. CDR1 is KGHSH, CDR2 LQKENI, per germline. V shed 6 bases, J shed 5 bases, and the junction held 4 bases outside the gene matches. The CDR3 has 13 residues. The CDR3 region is CASSRGQDNEQFF. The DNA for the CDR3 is TGTGCCAGCTCTCGCGGACAGGACAATGAGCAGTTCTTC.

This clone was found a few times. CDR3 DNA sequence: TGTGCCAGCAGCCAAGAGTACAATGAGCAGTTCTTC. Protein: CASSQEYNEQFF. The chain links TRBV25-1 to TRBJ2-1; D is uncertain. The ends were cut back, 6 bases at V and 4 bases at J, with 7 bases in the middle. The CDR3 sequence is 12 residues long. Germline V CDR1 and CDR2: MGHDK, SYGVNS.

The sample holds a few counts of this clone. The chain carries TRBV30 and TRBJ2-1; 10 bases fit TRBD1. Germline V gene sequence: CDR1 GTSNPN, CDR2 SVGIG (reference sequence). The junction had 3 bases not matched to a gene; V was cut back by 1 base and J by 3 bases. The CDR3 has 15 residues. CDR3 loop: CAWSEGQGFYNEQFF. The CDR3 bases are TGTGCCTGGAGTGAGGGACAGGGGTTCTACAATGAGCAGTTCTTC.

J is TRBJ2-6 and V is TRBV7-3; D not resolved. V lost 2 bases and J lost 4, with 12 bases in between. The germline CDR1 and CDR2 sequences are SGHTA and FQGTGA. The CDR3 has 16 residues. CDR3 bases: TGTGCCAGCAGCTTATGGTTTGCGGCCGGGGCCAACGTCCTGACTTTC. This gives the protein CASSLWFAAGANVLTF.

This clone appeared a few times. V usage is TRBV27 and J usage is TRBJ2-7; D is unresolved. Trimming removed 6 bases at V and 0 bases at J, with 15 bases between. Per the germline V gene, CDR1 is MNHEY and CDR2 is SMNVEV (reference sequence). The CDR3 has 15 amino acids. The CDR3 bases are TGTGCCAGCAGATCCTACGGTGCCGGCTCCTACGAGCAGTACTTC. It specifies CASRSYGAGSYEQYF.

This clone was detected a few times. The chain's CDR3 is CATSRGGRGDQPQHF. The CDR3 region has the DNA TGTGCCACCAGCAGAGGGGGCAGGGGGGATCAGCCCCAGCATTTT. V usage is TRBV15 and J usage is TRBJ1-5, with 7 nucleotides matching TRBD1. Germline assignment: CDR1 LNHNV and CDR2 YYDKDF (reference sequence). This CDR3 is built from 15 residues. The V and J ends lost 1 base and 5 bases, in that order; junction bases with no gene match: 5.

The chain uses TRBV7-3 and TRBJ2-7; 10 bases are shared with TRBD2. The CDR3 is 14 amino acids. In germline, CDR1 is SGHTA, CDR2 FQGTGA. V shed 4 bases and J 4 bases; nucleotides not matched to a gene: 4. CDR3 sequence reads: CASSSNSGRYEQYF. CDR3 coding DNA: TGTGCCAGCAGCTCCAATAGCGGGAGGTACGAGCAGTACTTC.

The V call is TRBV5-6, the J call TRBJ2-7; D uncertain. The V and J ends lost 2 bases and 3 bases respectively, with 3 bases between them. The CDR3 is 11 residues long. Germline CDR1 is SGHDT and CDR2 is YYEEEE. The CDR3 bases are TGTGCCAGCAGCTTCAACTACGAGCAGTACTTC. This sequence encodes CASSFNYEQYF.

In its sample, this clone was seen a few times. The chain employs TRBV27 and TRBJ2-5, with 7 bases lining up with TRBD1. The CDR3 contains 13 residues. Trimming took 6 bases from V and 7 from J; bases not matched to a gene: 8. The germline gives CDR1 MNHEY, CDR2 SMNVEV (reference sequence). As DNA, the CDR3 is TGTGCCAGCAGAAGGACAGGTCAGGGGACCCAGTACTTC. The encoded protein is CASRRTGQGTQYF.

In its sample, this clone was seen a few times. The CDR3: CATSRSSGGLGELFF. In DNA form, the CDR3 reads TGTGCCACCAGCCGGTCTAGCGGAGGCCTCGGGGAGCTGTTTTTT. The chain joins TRBV15 to TRBJ2-2; TRBD2 aligns across 7 bases. Germline CDR1 is LNHNV and CDR2 is YYDKDF (reference sequence). The CDR3 is made up of 15 amino acids. J was trimmed by 7 bases and V by 5 bases; bases with no gene match: 10. The whole variable domain, filled in from reference TRBV15 and TRBJ2-2, reads DAMVIQNPRYQVTQFGKPVTLSCSQTLNHNVMYWYQQKSSQAPKLLFHYYDKDFNNEADTPDNFQSRRPNTSFCFLDIRSPGLGDTAMYLCATSRSSGGLGELFFGEGSRLTVL.

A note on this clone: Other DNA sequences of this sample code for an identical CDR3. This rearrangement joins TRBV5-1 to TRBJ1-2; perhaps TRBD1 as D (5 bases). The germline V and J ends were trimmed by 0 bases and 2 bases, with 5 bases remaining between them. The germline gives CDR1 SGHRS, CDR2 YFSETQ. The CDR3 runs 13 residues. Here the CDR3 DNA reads TGCGCCAGCAGCTTGGGACAGAACTATGGCTACACCTTC. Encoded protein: CASSLGQNYGYTF.

CDR3 loop: CAWSVYVGADYGYTF. The CDR3 bases are TGTGCCTGGAGTGTATATGTGGGGGCCGACTATGGCTACACCTTC. The chain has TRBV30 and TRBJ1-2; perhaps TRBD1 as D (6 bases). This CDR3 has 15 amino acids. The germline V gene encodes CDR1 GTSNPN and CDR2 SVGIG (reference sequence). Trimming shortened V by 0 bases and J by 3 bases, and 14 bases separated the two germline ends.

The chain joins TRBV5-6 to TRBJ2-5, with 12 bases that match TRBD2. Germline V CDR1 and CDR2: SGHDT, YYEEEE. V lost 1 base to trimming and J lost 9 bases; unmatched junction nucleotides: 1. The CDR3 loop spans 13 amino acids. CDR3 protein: CASSLLAGGAQYF. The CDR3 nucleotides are TGTGCCAGCAGCTTGCTAGCGGGAGGGGCCCAGTACTTC.